This paragraph covers one T cell receptor beta chain sequence. Its antigen is not identified. The data stem from a study of monozygotic twins with inflammatory bowel disease. General observations from the study: Patient repertoire variability may have increased through differing immunosuppressive treatments.

UMIs bearing a 6-nucleotide sample barcode were added through template switching. Using the 5' RACE reads, TCRdb records one entry per CDR3 protein without DNA. In all, the sample yields about 380,000 distinct CDR3 sequences. This clonotype originated in a human donor with ulcerative colitis or Crohn's disease, or a healthy co-twin of an affected twin (not recorded which). Sequenced: blood.

The CDR3 spells CASSVRDRTNTEAFF. J is TRBJ1-1 and V is TRBV9; the D gene TCRdb calls, TRBD1, cannot be checked with no DNA. The CDR3 covers 15 residues. The germline V gene encodes CDR1 SGDLS and CDR2 YYNGEE.